This TCR beta chain was recorded in a study of shared clonotypes between healthy human individuals (dated by TCRdb to between 2020 and 2021). Background on the whole study: The cohort comprised two women and a few men aged 18 to 49 years. For each donor, CD4 naive and CD4 memory were each run on three plates, CD8 naive on two plates, and CD8 memory on one plate. Per donor, leukapheresis produced somewhere between about 0.94 and 9.5 billion PBMCs. To estimate repertoire size and how much clonotypes are shared between individuals, the study performed deep sequencing of blood TCR repertoires from five healthy adults. Different laboratories and diverse techniques were used to prepare libraries and sequence TCR repertoires, to increase sequencing depth and limit assay-specific biases.

Using the deep immunoSEQ assay, TCR CDR3 regions were amplified from genomic DNA by multiplex PCR. Extracted genomic DNA from each cell subset was spread evenly across all wells of several immunoSEQ 96-well plates, with each plate serving as a replicate. For sorted subsets, roughly 200 ng of genomic DNA, equivalent to 25,000 to 35,000 T cell genomes, went into each replicate PCR. Purified libraries were measured with a Qubit 3.0 fluorometer, size-checked on a Bioanalyzer 2100, and measured again with the KAPA Library Quantification kit. Each immunoSEQ 96-well plate was sequenced on its own single-read 150-cycle Illumina NextSeq 550 flow cell. The paper's data handling went like this. Because the immunoSEQ output held only junctional sequences and lacked quality scores, the filtering could not match the filtering applied to full-length reads. Sequences were annotated with PyIR, a Python wrapper for IgBLAST v1.9, and V/J genes and CDR3 were assigned using IMGT germline references. Reads with weak V/J assignments (E-value above 1e-6), missing CDR3, stop codons, out-of-frame junctions, or ambiguous translated residues were removed. V3J clonotypes were defined by identical inferred V gene, J gene, and CDR3 amino acid sequence. Percentage overlap between repertoires was computed as shared unique clonotypes divided by the size of the smaller repertoire. Three approaches were used to assess repertoire richness: RTK rarefaction, the Chao1 estimator, and Recon v2.1 estimates of unobserved clonotypes. OLGA was used to compute generation probabilities for all TCRbeta clonotypes that the gDNA method yielded from a handful of donors. The table comes from immuneACCESS by way of TCRdb, which keeps in-frame sequences with V and J called. Part of the clones is missing from these tables; in studies checked, under half for an unresolved V gene and the rest for unknown reasons. That table furnishes V, J and clone size, whereas the DNA furnished D and trimming. The sample table contains about 180,000 clones; only one count was recorded for over 80% of them. The top ten constitute 0.067% of the sample.

Healthy HIV-negative adults with no recently reported acute infections or vaccinations were included as donors. All donors were Caucasian adults living in Nashville, Tennessee, USA. CD4+ T cells were enriched by magnetic negative selection, after which naive cells were positively selected on CD45RA and the negative fraction was taken as the memory subset. After blood collection by leukapheresis, PBMCs were isolated using Ficoll-Histopaque density gradient centrifugation and then cryopreserved in the vapor phase of liquid nitrogen. Analytical flow cytometry was used to check the purity and quantity of every magnetically sorted T cell population. Genomic DNA was isolated from each sorted fraction and quantified by UV absorbance on a Nanodrop 2000c. Note on this clone: Its antigen remains unidentified. Base quality data are lacking; no much larger clone is found one base away.

Study-level results and caveats: Compared with non-shared clonotypes, the clonotypes found in all four sorted-subset donors had higher generation probabilities. Pairwise subsampling indicated that sequencing depth was expected to affect the degree of clonotype sharing among donors. Sharing across a few donors was observed for around 5% of naive CD4, 3% to 3.5% of naive CD8, 2.3% of memory CD4, and about 0.39% of memory CD8 clonotypes. Only blood was sampled, and tissue TCR repertoires likely differ from those in blood. Incomplete sequencing was indicated by rarefaction of sorted-subset datasets, despite the large sequencing depth. Because the study included a small number of donors, the genetic and exposure-history diversity represented was limited. Naive subsets generally had larger estimated clonotype richness than memory subsets did.

CDR1 and CDR2 were assigned from the germline V gene (reference sequence) as LNHDA and SQIVND. Trimmed from V: 4 bases; trimmed from J: 6 bases; junction bases lacking a gene match: 12. The CDR3 runs 15 residues from the cysteine to the phenylalanine. CDR3 DNA only is kept here, 45 bases in frame from base 1. The sample comprised naive CD4+ T cells sorted from blood. The cell subset or site label here, explained by the study, means: CD45RA+ positively selected. This receptor was obtained from a woman aged 25 to 39 in good health. The chain was built from TRBV19 and TRBJ2-7; 7 junctional bases match TRBD1. The CDR3 here reads CASSSRQGSGLEQYF. The nucleotide sequence is given as TGTGCCAGTAGTAGCAGACAGGGAAGTGGGCTCGAGCAGTACTTC.